The 3 T cell receptor beta chains listed next were all sequenced from one sample in a study of blood T cells in healthy people across ages. The use of a sample-barcoded 5' primer and a J-beta primer mix characterized a second PCR of about 6 to 12 cycles. MiXCR, run by TCRdb on the 5' RACE reads, gives a single entry per CDR3 protein. The sample has over 1,300,000 distinct CDR3 sequences, roughly 64% seen once. The sequenced sample was blood. These TCRs come from a young man in good health.

CDR3 nucleotides: TGTGCCAGCATCCCTCATCCTAACACTGAAGCTTTCTTT. This translates into CASIPHPNTEAFF. The chain employs TRBV2 and TRBJ1-1; D is undetermined. Trimming stripped 7 bases from V and 2 bases from J, with 11 bases between. This CDR3 has 13 residues. Per the germline V gene, CDR1 is SNHLY and CDR2 is FYNNEI.

This rearrangement joins TRBV7-2 to TRBJ2-1; 8 nucleotides align to TRBD2. Germline CDR1 and CDR2: SGHTA and FQGNSA. The CDR3 has 15 amino acids. The J segment lost 8 bases and the V segment lost 5 bases, leaving 11 bases of the junction unmatched. The CDR3 loop reads CASSRRTSQFDEQFF. CDR3 DNA: TGTGCCAGCAGCCGTCGGACTAGCCAGTTCGATGAGCAGTTCTTC.

The chain joins TRBV20-1 to TRBJ1-5; D possibly corresponds to TRBD1 (5 bases). V shed 5 bases and J shed 5 bases, with 10 bases lying between them. CDR3 length: 12 residues. Germline V gene data show CDR1 as DFQATT and CDR2 as SNEGSKA (reference sequence). The CDR3 nucleotides read TGCAGTGCTCCAGGGAGCCATCAGCCCCAGCATTTT. Encoded protein: CSAPGSHQPQHF.